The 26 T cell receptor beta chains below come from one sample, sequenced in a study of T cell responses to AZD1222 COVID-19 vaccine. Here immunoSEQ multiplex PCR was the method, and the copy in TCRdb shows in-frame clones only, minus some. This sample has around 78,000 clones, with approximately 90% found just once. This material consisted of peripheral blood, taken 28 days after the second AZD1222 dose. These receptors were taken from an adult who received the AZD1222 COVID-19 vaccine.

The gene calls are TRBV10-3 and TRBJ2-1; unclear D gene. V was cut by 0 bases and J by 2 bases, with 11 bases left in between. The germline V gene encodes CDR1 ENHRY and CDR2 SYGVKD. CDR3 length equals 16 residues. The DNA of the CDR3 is TGTGCCATCAGTGAGTCCGGGCTAGAGGCCTACAATGAGCAGTTCTTC. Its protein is CAISESGLEAYNEQFF.

The CDR3, as DNA: TGCGCCAGCAGCCAAGGGGGGACTATCAAAAACATTCAGTACTTC. As protein: CASSQGGTIKNIQYF. This chain links TRBV4-1 with TRBJ2-4; 7 bases are a match to TRBD2. The CDR3 is 15 residues long. The germline V gene has CDR1 MGHRA and CDR2 YSYEKL. The trim removed 1 base at V and 3 bases at J, leaving 3 bases unmatched.

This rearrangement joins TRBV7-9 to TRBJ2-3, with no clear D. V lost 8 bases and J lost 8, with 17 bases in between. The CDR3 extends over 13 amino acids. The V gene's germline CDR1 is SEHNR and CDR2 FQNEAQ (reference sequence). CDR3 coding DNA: TGTGCCAGCTCCCAAGAGGCCTTTCTTACGCAGTATTTT. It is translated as CASSQEAFLTQYF.

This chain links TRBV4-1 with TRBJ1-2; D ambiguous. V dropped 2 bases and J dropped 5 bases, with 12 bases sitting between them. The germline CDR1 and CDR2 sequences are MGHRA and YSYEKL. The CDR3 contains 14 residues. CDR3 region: CASSQLGRTYGYTF. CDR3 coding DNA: TGCGCCAGCAGCCAACTAGGACGGACTTATGGCTACACCTTC.

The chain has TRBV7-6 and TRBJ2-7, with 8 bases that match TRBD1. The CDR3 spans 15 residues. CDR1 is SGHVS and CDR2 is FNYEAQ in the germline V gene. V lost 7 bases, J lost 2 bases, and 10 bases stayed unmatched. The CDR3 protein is CASTLGQGTAYEQYF. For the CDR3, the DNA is TGTGCCAGCACCCTAGGACAGGGTACTGCCTACGAGCAGTACTTC.

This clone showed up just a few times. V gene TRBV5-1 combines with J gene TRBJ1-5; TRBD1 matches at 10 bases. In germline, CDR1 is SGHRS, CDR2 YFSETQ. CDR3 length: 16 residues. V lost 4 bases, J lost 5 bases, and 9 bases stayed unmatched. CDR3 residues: CASSIGQGGPDQPQHF. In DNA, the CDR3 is TGCGCCAGCAGCATCGGACAGGGGGGCCCGGATCAGCCCCAGCATTTT.

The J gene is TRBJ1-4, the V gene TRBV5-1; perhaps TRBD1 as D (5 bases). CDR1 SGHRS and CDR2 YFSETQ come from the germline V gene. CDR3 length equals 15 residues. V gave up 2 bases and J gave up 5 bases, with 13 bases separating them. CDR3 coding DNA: TGCGCCAGCAGCTTAGTGACAGCTGTGAATGAAAAACTGTTTTTT. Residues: CASSLVTAVNEKLFF.

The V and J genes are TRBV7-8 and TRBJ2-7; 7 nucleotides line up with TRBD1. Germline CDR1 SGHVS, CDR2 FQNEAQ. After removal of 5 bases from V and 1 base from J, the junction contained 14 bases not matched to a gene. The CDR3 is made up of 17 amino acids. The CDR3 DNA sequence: TGTGCCAGCAGCCTAAATTCCGGGACAGCCGCTTCCTACGAGCAGTACTTC. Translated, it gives CASSLNSGTAASYEQYF.

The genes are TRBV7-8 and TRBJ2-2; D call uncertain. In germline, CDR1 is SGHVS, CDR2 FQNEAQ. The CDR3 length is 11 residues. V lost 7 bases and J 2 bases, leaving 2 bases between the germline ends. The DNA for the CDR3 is TGTGCCAGCAAAAACACCGGGGAGCTGTTTTTT. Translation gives CASKNTGELFF.

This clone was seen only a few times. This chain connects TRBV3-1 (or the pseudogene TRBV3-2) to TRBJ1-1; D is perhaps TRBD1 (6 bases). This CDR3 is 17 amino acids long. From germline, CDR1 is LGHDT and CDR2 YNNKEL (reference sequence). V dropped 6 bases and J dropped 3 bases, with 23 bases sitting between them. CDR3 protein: CASRNNEYTEGDTEAFF. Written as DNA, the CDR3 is TGTGCCAGCAGAAACAATGAATACACAGAGGGGGACACTGAAGCTTTCTTT.

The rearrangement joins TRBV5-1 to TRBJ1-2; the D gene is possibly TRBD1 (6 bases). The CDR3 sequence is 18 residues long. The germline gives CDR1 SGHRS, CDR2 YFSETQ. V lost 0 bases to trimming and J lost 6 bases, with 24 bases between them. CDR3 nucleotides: TGCGCCAGCAGCTTGGGAACAGGGCCGAGAATGAGTTCCCATGGCTACACCTTC. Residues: CASSLGTGPRMSSHGYTF.

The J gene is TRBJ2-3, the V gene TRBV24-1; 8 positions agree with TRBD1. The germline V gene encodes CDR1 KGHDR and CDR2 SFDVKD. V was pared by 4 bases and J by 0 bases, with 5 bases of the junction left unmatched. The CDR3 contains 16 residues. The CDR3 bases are TGTGCCACCAGTGACGGTAGACAGGGGAGCACAGATACGCAGTATTTT. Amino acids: CATSDGRQGSTDTQYF.

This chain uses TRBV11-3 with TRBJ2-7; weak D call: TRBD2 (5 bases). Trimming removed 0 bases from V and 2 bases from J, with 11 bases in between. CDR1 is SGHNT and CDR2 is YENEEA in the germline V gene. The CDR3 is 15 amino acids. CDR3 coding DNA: TGTGCCAGCAGCTTAGAAGGACTCCCAACCTACGAGCAGTACTTC. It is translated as CASSLEGLPTYEQYF. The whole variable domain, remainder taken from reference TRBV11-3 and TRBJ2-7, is EAGVVQSPRYKIIEKKQPVAFWCNPISGHNTLYWYLQNLGQGPELLIRYENEEAVDDSQLPKDRFSAERLKGVDSTLKIQPAELGDSAVYLCASSLEGLPTYEQYFGPGTRLTVT.

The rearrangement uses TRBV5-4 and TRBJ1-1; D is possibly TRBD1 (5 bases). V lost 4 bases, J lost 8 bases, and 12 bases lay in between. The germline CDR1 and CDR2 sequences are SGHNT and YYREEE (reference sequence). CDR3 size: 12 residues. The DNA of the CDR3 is TGTGCCAGCAGCCCCGGGACGCTGGAAGCTTTCTTT. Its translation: CASSPGTLEAFF.

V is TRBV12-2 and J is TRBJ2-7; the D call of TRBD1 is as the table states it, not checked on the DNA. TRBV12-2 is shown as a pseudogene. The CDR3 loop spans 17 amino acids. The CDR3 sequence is CASRLEGPPGGAHEQYF. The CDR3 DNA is TGTGCAAGTCGCTTAGAGGGTCCTCCAGGGGGCGCCCACGAGCAGTACTTC.

The CDR3 reads CASSIGTREKLFF. For the CDR3, the DNA is TGTGCCAGTAGTATCGGGACGCGGGAAAAACTGTTTTTT. The chain uses TRBV19 and TRBJ1-4; D might be TRBD1 (5 bases). The CDR3 has 13 residues. Trimming stripped 3 bases from V and 8 bases from J, with 10 bases between. Germline V gives CDR1 LNHDA, CDR2 SQIVND (reference sequence).

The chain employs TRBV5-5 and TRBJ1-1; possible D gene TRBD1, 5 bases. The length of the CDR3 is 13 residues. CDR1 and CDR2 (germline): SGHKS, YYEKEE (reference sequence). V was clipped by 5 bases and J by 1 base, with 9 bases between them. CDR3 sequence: CASSDSTNTEAFF. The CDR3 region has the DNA TGTGCCAGCAGTGACAGTACGAACACTGAAGCTTTCTTT. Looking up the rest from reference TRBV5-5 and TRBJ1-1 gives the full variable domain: DAGVTQSPTHLIKTRGQQVTLRCSPISGHKSVSWYQQVLGQGPQFIFQYYEKEERGRGNFPDRFSARQFPNYSSELNVNALLLGDSALYLCASSDSTNTEAFFGQGTRLTVV.

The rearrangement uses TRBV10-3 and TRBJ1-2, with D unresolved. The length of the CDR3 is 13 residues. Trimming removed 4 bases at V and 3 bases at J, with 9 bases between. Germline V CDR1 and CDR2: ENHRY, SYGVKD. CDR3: CAISATEDYGYTF. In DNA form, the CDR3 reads TGTGCCATCAGTGCAACGGAGGACTATGGCTACACCTTC.

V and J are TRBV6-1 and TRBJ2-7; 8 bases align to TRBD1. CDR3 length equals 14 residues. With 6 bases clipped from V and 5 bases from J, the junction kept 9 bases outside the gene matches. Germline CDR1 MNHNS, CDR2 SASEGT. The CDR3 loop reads CASSRRTGKDEQYF. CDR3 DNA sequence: TGTGCCAGCAGCCGGCGGACAGGGAAGGACGAGCAGTACTTC.

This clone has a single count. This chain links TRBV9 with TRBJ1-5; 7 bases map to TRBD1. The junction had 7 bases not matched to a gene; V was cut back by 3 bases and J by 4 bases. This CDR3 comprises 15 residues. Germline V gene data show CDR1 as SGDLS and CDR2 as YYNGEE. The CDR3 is CASSATGANNQPQHF. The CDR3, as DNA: TGTGCCAGCAGCGCCACAGGGGCCAATAATCAGCCCCAGCATTTT.

The CDR3 region is CASSRQGSTADGYTF. For the CDR3, the DNA is TGCGCCAGCAGCCGACAGGGATCGACGGCGGATGGCTACACCTTC. V usage is TRBV5-1 and J usage is TRBJ1-2; TRBD1 agrees at 7 bases. Unmatched junction bases numbered 12, after V lost 4 bases and J lost 6 bases. This CDR3 has 15 amino acids. The V gene's germline CDR1 is SGHRS and CDR2 YFSETQ.

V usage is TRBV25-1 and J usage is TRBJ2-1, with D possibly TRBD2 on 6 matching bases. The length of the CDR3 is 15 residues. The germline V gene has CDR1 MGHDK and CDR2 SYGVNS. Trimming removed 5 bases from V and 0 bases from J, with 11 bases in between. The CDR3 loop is CASSSFGSSYNEQFF. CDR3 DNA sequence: TGTGCCAGCAGTTCTTTCGGGAGCTCCTACAATGAGCAGTTCTTC.

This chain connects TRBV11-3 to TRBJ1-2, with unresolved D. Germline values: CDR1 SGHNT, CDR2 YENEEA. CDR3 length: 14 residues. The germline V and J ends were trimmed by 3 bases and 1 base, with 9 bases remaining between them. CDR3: CASSFSEFNYGYTF. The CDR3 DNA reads TGTGCCAGCAGCTTCAGTGAATTTAACTATGGCTACACCTTC.

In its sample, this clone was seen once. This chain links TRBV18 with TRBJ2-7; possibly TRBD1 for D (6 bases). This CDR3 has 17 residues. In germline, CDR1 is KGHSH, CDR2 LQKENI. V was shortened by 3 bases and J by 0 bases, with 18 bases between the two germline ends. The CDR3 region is CASSPLRDTTSSYEQYF. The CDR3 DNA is TGTGCCAGCTCACCTCTAAGGGACACCACGAGCTCCTACGAGCAGTACTTC. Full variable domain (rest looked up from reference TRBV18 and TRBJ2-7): NAGVMQNPRHLVRRRGQEARLRCSPMKGHSHVYWYRQLPEEGLKFMVYLQKENIIDESGMPKERFSAEFPKEGPSILRIQQVVRGDSAAYFCASSPLRDTTSSYEQYFGPGTRLTVT.

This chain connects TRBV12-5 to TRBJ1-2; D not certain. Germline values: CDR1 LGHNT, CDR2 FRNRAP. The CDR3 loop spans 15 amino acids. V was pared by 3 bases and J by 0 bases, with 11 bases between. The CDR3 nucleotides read TGTGCTAGTGGTTTTGAGGGCTCCTCTAACTATGGCTACACCTTC. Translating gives CASGFEGSSNYGYTF.

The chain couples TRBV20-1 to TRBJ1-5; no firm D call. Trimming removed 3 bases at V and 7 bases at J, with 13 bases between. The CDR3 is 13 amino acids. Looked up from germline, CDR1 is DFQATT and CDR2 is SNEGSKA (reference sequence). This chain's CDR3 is CSASTQREQPQHF. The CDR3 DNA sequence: TGCAGTGCTAGTACTCAGAGGGAACAGCCCCAGCATTTT.